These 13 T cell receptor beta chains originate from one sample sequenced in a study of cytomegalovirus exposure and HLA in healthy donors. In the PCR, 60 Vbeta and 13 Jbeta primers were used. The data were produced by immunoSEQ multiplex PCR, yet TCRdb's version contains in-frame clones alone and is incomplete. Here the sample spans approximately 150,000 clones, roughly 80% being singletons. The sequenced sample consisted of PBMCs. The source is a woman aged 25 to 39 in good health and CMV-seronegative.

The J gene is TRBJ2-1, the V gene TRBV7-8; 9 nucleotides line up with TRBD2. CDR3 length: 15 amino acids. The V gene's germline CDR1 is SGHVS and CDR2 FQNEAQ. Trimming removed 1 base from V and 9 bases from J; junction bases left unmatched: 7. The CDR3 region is CASSLGASGEGEQFF. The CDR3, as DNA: TGTGCCAGCAGCTTAGGGGCTAGCGGGGAGGGTGAGCAGTTCTTC.

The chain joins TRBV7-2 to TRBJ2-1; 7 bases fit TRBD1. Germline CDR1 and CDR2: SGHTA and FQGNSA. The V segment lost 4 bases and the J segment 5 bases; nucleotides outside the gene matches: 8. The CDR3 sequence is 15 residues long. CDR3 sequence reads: CASSSRDRYHNEQFF. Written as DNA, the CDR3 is TGTGCCAGCAGCTCACGGGACAGATACCACAATGAGCAGTTCTTC.

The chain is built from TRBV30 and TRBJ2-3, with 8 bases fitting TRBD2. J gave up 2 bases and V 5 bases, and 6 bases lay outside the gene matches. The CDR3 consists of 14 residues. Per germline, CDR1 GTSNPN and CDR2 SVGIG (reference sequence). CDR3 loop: CAWSLAGLTDTQYF. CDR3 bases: TGTGCCTGGTCCTTAGCGGGGCTCACAGATACGCAGTATTTT.

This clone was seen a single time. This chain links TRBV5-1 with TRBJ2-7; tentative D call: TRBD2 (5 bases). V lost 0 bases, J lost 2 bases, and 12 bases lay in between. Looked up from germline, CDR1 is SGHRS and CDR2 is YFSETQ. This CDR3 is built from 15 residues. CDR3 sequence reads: CASSLGGHSTYEQYF. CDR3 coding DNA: TGCGCCAGCAGCTTGGGCGGGCACTCAACCTACGAGCAGTACTTC.

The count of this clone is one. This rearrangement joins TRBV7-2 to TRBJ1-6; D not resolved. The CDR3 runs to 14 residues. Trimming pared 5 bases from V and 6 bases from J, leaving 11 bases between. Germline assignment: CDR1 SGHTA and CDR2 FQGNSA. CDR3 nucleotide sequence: TGTGCCAGCAGCGCCGGGTTTTCTAATTCACCCCTCCACTTT. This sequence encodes CASSAGFSNSPLHF.

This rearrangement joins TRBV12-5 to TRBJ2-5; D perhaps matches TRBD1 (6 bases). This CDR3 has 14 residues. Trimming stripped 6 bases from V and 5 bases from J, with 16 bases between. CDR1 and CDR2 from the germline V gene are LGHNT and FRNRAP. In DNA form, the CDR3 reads TGTGCTAGTGGGGGGACACCCATGGCGGAGACCCAGTACTTC. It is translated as CASGGTPMAETQYF. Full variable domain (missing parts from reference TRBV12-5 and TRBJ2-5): DARVTQTPRHKVTEMGQEVTMRCQPILGHNTVFWYRQTMMQGLELLAYFRNRAPLDDSGMPKDRFSAEMPDATLATLKIQPSEPRDSAVYFCASGGTPMAETQYFGPGTRLLVL.

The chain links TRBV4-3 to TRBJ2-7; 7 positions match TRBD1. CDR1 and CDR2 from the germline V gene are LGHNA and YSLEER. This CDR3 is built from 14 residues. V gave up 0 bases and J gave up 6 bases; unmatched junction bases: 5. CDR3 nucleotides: TGCGCCAGCAGCCAAGATCGACAGGGCCGCGAGCAGTACTTC. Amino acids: CASSQDRQGREQYF.

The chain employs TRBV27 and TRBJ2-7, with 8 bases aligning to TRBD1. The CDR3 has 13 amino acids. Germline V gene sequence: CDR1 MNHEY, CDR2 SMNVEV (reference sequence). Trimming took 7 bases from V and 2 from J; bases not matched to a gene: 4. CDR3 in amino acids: CASKKTGAYEQYF. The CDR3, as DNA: TGTGCCAGCAAAAAGACAGGGGCCTACGAGCAGTACTTC.

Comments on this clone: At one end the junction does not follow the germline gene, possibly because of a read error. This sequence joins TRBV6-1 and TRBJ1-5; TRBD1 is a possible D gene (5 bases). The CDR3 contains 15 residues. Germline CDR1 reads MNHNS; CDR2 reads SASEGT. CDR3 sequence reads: CAGSGEWGGEQPQHF. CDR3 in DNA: TGTGCCGGCAGTGGGGAGTGGGGGGGTGAACAGCCCCAGCATTTT.

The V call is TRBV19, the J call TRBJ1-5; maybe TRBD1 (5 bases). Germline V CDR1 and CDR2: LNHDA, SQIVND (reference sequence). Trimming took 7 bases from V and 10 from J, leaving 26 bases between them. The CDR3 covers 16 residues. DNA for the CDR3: TGTGCCAGTACCTCGACAGCCTGGAGCGTATCAAGACCCCAGCATTTT. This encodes CASTSTAWSVSRPQHF.

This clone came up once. As DNA, the CDR3 is TGTGCCAGCAGCCCCCCGGGACAGGGTGGGGCTTTCTTT. Protein: CASSPPGQGGAFF. This chain uses TRBV7-9 with TRBJ1-1; 9 bases fit TRBD1. Germline trimming cut 5 bases from V and 11 bases from J; bases unmatched to any gene: 9. Germline V gene lookup returns CDR1 SEHNR and CDR2 FQNEAQ (reference sequence). The CDR3 sequence is 13 residues long.

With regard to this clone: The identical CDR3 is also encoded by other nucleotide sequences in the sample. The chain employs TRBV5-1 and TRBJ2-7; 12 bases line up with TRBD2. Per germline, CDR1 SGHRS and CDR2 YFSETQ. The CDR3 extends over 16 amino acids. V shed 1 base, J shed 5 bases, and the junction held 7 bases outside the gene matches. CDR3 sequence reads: CASSLILAGGPHEQYF. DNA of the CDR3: TGCGCCAGCAGCTTGATCCTAGCGGGGGGGCCCCACGAGCAGTACTTC.

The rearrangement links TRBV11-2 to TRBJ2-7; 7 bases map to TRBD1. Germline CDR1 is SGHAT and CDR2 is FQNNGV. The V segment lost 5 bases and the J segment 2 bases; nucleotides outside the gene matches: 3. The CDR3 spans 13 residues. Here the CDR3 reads CASSPTGPYEQYF. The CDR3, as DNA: TGTGCCAGCAGCCCGACAGGGCCCTACGAGCAGTACTTC.